A single sample is the source of the 13 T cell receptor beta chains below, sequenced in a study of blood T cell repertoires in COVID-19. The method was immunoSEQ multiplex PCR; TCRdb's version includes in-frame clones alone and lacks a portion of them. The sample holds 140,000 to 150,000 clones, 78% seen once. Sequenced material: peripheral blood. These receptors were obtained from a woman aged 55-69 years with acute or convalescent COVID-19.

The V call is TRBV27, the J call TRBJ1-1, with D tentatively TRBD1 (6 bases). Germline V gene lookup returns CDR1 MNHEY and CDR2 SMNVEV (reference sequence). Between the trimmed V and J ends, which lost 3 bases and 4 bases, there was a span of 12 bases. The CDR3 covers 14 residues. CDR3 amino acids: CASSFRGIGTEAFF. The CDR3 region has the DNA TGTGCCAGCAGTTTTAGGGGGATAGGCACTGAAGCTTTCTTT.

In its sample, this clone was seen once. In DNA, the CDR3 is TGTGCCAGCAGCACCCGACAGGGGTTGCTTTCTGGGGCCAACGTCCTGACTTTC. Its translation: CASSTRQGLLSGANVLTF. This chain uses TRBV5-6 with TRBJ2-6; 8 bases line up with TRBD1. Trimming removed 4 bases from V and 1 base from J; junction bases left unmatched: 10. The CDR3 loop spans 18 amino acids. Germline CDR1 SGHDT, CDR2 YYEEEE. The variable domain in full, completed from reference TRBV5-6 and TRBJ2-6, reads DAGVTQSPTHLIKTRGQQVTLRCSPKSGHDTVSWYQQALGQGPQFIFQYYEEEERQRGNFPDRFSGHQFPNYSSELNVNALLLGDSALYLCASSTRQGLLSGANVLTFGAGSRLTVL.

The V call is TRBV7-9, the J call TRBJ2-3; 9 bases line up with TRBD2. The CDR3 runs to 18 residues. Germline lookup yields CDR1 SEHNR and CDR2 FQNEAQ (reference sequence). Trimming took 5 bases from V and 0 from J; bases not matched to a gene: 12. The CDR3 region is CASSPYGASGTSTDTQYF. The CDR3 DNA follows: TGTGCCAGCAGCCCCTATGGGGCTAGCGGGACTAGCACAGATACGCAGTATTTT.

CDR3 loop: CASSREAGEHEQYF. The CDR3 DNA sequence: TGTGCCAGCAGCCGGGAGGCAGGGGAACACGAGCAGTACTTC. This chain links TRBV2 with TRBJ2-7; D might be TRBD2 (7 bases). CDR3 size: 14 residues. Trimming removed 6 bases from V and 5 bases from J, with 17 bases in between. Germline values: CDR1 SNHLY, CDR2 FYNNEI.

This chain links TRBV19 with TRBJ1-5; 7 positions match TRBD1. V shed 4 bases, J shed 4 bases, and the junction held 7 bases outside the gene matches. The germline V gene encodes CDR1 LNHDA and CDR2 SQIVND (reference sequence). The CDR3 spans 15 residues. CDR3: CASSTDREWNQPQHF. The CDR3 DNA reads TGTGCCAGTAGTACCGACAGGGAGTGGAATCAGCCCCAGCATTTT.

The V gene is TRBV7-9, the J gene TRBJ2-7; D gene unclear. CDR1 and CDR2 from the germline V gene are SEHNR and FQNEAQ (reference sequence). The CDR3 spans 12 residues. Trimming pared 4 bases from V and 7 bases from J, leaving 11 bases between. The CDR3 region has the DNA TGTGCCAGCAGCTCACACCTGCGGGAGCAGTACTTC. Amino acids: CASSSHLREQYF.

The V call is TRBV11-2, the J call TRBJ2-7, with D uncertain. The CDR3 length is 12 residues. Deletions cut 5 bases from V and 4 bases from J, with 9 bases between. The germline V gene has CDR1 SGHAT and CDR2 FQNNGV. As DNA, the CDR3 is TGTGCCAGCAGCCCGCGCCCGTACGAGCAGTACTTC. Its protein is CASSPRPYEQYF.

The rearrangement links TRBV7-9 to TRBJ2-1, with 7 bases fitting TRBD2. CDR1 is SEHNR, CDR2 FQNEAQ, per germline (reference sequence). After removal of 5 bases from V and 1 base from J, the junction contained 5 bases not matched to a gene. CDR3 length equals 15 residues. The CDR3 reads CASSPSGGSYNEQFF. CDR3 coding DNA: TGTGCCAGCAGCCCCTCGGGGGGATCCTACAATGAGCAGTTCTTC.

The chain carries TRBV7-6 and TRBJ2-1; tentative D call: TRBD2 (6 bases). This CDR3 has 13 residues. The germline CDR1 and CDR2 sequences are SGHVS and FNYEAQ. V lost 0 bases, J lost 9 bases, and 9 bases lay in between. The CDR3 DNA follows: TGTGCCAGCAGCTTAGCGGCCGGGAGTGAGCAGTTCTTC. Amino acid sequence: CASSLAAGSEQFF.

This chain uses TRBV7-9 with TRBJ2-3; 10 bases line up with TRBD2. CDR1 is SEHNR, CDR2 FQNEAQ, per germline (reference sequence). The V and J ends lost 6 bases and 4 bases, in that order; junction bases with no gene match: 7. This CDR3 spans 15 amino acids. The DNA for the CDR3 is TGTGCCAGCAGTCCAGCGGGAGGGCCCTCAGATACGCAGTATTTT. Protein: CASSPAGGPSDTQYF. Complete variable domain (other parts from reference TRBV7-9 and TRBJ2-3): DTGVSQNPRHKITKRGQNVTFRCDPISEHNRLYWYRQTLGQGPEFLTYFQNEAQLEKSRLLSDRFSAERPKGSFSTLEIQRTEQGDSAMYLCASSPAGGPSDTQYFGPGTRLTVL.

The rearrangement joins TRBV3-1 (or the pseudogene TRBV3-2) to TRBJ2-5; TRBD2 aligns across 12 bases. V was pared by 1 base and J by 1 base, with 4 bases of the junction left unmatched. This CDR3 has 17 amino acids. CDR1 is LGHDT and CDR2 is YNNKEL in the germline V gene (reference sequence). CDR3 region: CASSQVGTSGLQETQYF. CDR3 DNA: TGTGCCAGCAGCCAAGTCGGGACTAGCGGGCTCCAAGAGACCCAGTACTTC.

The chain employs TRBV5-1 and TRBJ2-2; D might be TRBD2 (5 bases). CDR3 length: 16 residues. From germline, CDR1 is SGHRS and CDR2 YFSETQ. Trimming removed 4 bases from V and 2 bases from J, with 15 bases in between. CDR3 coding DNA: TGCGCCAGCAGCCCCTTGGCGGGTATCAACACCGGGGAGCTGTTTTTT. Protein: CASSPLAGINTGELFF.

The V and J genes are TRBV12-3 or TRBV12-4 and TRBJ1-1; perhaps TRBD1 as D (6 bases). Trimming left V 4 bases short and J 4 bases short, with 10 bases between. The CDR3 has 13 amino acids. The CDR3 nucleotides are TGTGCCAGCAGTTGGAACAGGGCCACTGAAGCTTTCTTT. It yields the protein CASSWNRATEAFF.